These T cell receptor beta chains were read from a single sample in a study of response to subunit inactivated influenza vaccine. Using its own MiXCR run on the RT-PCR reads, TCRdb lists one record per CDR3 protein. Of 500,000 or so distinct CDR3 sequences in the sample, approximately 16% were seen once. Here the sequenced sample was CD4+ T cells sorted from PBMCs, taken around 25 months after vaccination. The receptors were sampled from a man aged 50 to 75 who received an inactivated influenza vaccine. CDR3s include the opening cysteine and the closing phenylalanine or tryptophan. The D gene is left open where the match is weak. Some rows have no size entry. The others give once, few or many, or a class for an expanded clone.

-	TRBV7-8	few	TRBJ1-5	TGTGCCAGCAGCTTAGGCAGGCGTGAGCCCCAGCATTTT	CASSLGRREPQHF
-	TRBV18	-	TRBJ2-4	TGTGCCAGCTCACCACGGGGGCATAAGGGGAACATTCAGTACTTC	CASSPRGHKGNIQYF
-	TRBV9	-	TRBJ2-5	TGTGCCAGCAGCGCTAACGGACAGTACCAAGAGACCCAGTACTTC	CASSANGQYQETQYF
TRBD1	TRBV5-1	-	TRBJ1-3	TGCGCCAGCAGCTTGGCCAGGACAGGGATAGACACCATATATTTT	CASSLARTGIDTIYF
-	TRBV5-1	few	TRBJ2-3	TGCGCCAGCAGCACGGAGCAGGGGCCCAAGGGAGATACGCAGTATTTT	CASSTEQGPKGDTQYF
-	TRBV24-1	-	TRBJ2-1	TGTGCCACCAGTGATTTGACCGACAATGAGCAGTTCTTC	CATSDLTDNEQFF
-	TRBV20-1	few	TRBJ2-6	TGCAGTGCTAGACAGGGAAGCTCTGGGGCCAACGTCCTGACTTTC	CSARQGSSGANVLTF
TRBD1	TRBV7-2	few	TRBJ1-6	TGTGCCAGCAGTCCCGCTCCTACAGGGGGAAATTCACCCCTCCACTTT	CASSPAPTGGNSPLHF
TRBD2	TRBV29-1	-	TRBJ2-5	TGCAGCGGTACTAGCGGTATCCGGGAGACCCAGTACTTC	CSGTSGIRETQYF
-	TRBV29-1	-	TRBJ2-1	TGCAGCGTGACAGAATACAATGAGCAGTTCTTC	CSVTEYNEQFF
TRBD1	TRBV6-2/TRBV6-3	many	TRBJ1-5	TGTGCCAGCAGTTCCGGACAGGGCTATCAGCCCCAGCATTTT	CASSSGQGYQPQHF
TRBD2	TRBV6-2/TRBV6-3	few	TRBJ2-3	TGTGCCAGCAGCCAAGGACTAGCGGGAGAACGCACAGATACGCAGTATTTT	CASSQGLAGERTDTQYF
-	TRBV12-3/TRBV12-4	many	TRBJ1-5	TGTGCCAGCAGTTCCGTAGTCAATCAGCCCCAGCATTTT	CASSSVVNQPQHF
-	TRBV7-2	-	TRBJ2-2	TGTGCCAGCAGCGCGTTCAAGAACACCGGGGAGCTGTTTTTT	CASSAFKNTGELFF
TRBD2	TRBV4-3	many	TRBJ2-3	TGCGCCAGCAGCCAAGAGAGGGAGGGTACGCAGTATTTT	CASSQEREGTQYF
TRBD1	TRBV2	-	TRBJ1-1	TGTGCCAGCAGTGGCCTTTCGACAGGGGGTAGGCGGGTAGCTTTCTTT	CASSGLSTGGRRVAFF
-	TRBV6-1	many	TRBJ1-5	TGTGCCAGCAGCCCGACAGGTAGGAGCAATCAGCCCCAGCATTTT	CASSPTGRSNQPQHF
-	TRBV28	few	TRBJ2-3	TGTGCCAGCAGTTCGGTGGGCCGAGGGGATACGCAGTATTTT	CASSSVGRGDTQYF
-	TRBV10-3	few	TRBJ2-3	TGTGCCATCAGTGAGTCCCTGCTGGGGGGAGATACGCAGTATTTT	CAISESLLGGDTQYF
TRBD1	TRBV5-1	few	TRBJ1-5	TGCGCCAGCAGCGCGGGACAGGGACTCAATCAGCCCCAGCATTTT	CASSAGQGLNQPQHF
-	TRBV20-1	few	TRBJ1-4	TGCAGTGCTAGAACCCGGGCCCCAAATGAAAAACTGTTTTTT	CSARTRAPNEKLFF
-	TRBV25-1	few	TRBJ1-6	TGTGCCAGCAGTGACGTGGGACGGGATAATTCACCCCTCCACTTT	CASSDVGRDNSPLHF
-	TRBV5-1	few	TRBJ2-1	TGCGCCAGCAGCTTGGGACGACGCGGGAATGAGCAGTTCTTC	CASSLGRRGNEQFF
-	TRBV29-1	-	TRBJ1-2	TGCAGCGTGTTCGGGGCGGATGGCTACACCTTC	CSVFGADGYTF
TRBD1	TRBV6-1	few	TRBJ1-6	TGTGCCAGCAGTAGACAGGGAACCTATAATTCACCCCTCCACTTT	CASSRQGTYNSPLHF
-	TRBV7-8	many	TRBJ2-3	TGTGCCAGCAGGACAGCCAGCACAGATACGCAGTATTTT	CASRTASTDTQYF
TRBD1	TRBV20-1	once	TRBJ2-7	TGCAGTGCTAGAGATACCGGGACAGGGGGCTACGAGCAGTACTTC	CSARDTGTGGYEQYF
-	TRBV29-1	few	TRBJ1-5	TGCAGCGTTGGAGAAGGGCTCTATCAGCCCCAGCATTTT	CSVGEGLYQPQHF
-	TRBV7-3	-	TRBJ2-2	TGTGCCAGCAGCGCGAATTGGGGGAACACCGGGGAGCTGTTTTTT	CASSANWGNTGELFF
TRBD1	TRBV5-5	-	TRBJ1-2	TGTGCCAGCAGCTACGGACAGGGGGCGGGTTCGTTTGGCTACACCTTC	CASSYGQGAGSFGYTF
TRBD1	TRBV4-3	-	TRBJ1-1	TGCGCCAGCAGCCAAGTCCCAGGGGGTAACACTGAAGCTTTCTTT	CASSQVPGGNTEAFF
-	TRBV5-6	-	TRBJ2-5	TGTGCCAGCAGCCCCAGACCAGGGAACGAGGTGGAGACCCAGTACTTC	CASSPRPGNEVETQYF
-	TRBV20-1	-	TRBJ1-2	TGCAGTGCTCCAGTGGATGGCTACACCTTC	CSAPVDGYTF
-	TRBV5-6	few	TRBJ2-2	TGTGCCAGCAGCTACCGGGACCAAGGGAACACCGGGGAGCTGTTTTTT	CASSYRDQGNTGELFF
TRBD2	TRBV10-3	many	TRBJ2-3	TGTGCCATCCTAGCGGGGAGGGGTAGCACAGATACGCAGTATTTT	CAILAGRGSTDTQYF
TRBD1	TRBV7-2	many	TRBJ1-2	TGTGCCAGCAGCCGCCCAACGACAGGGAACGGCTACACCTTC	CASSRPTTGNGYTF
TRBD1	TRBV12-3/TRBV12-4	-	TRBJ1-6	TGTGCCAGCGGAACGGACAGGGGGCGTAACACCCTCCACTTT	CASGTDRGRNTLHF
TRBD2	TRBV28	few	TRBJ2-1	TGTGCCAGCAGTTTAATTAGCGGGAGGGCCAATGAGCAGTTCTTC	CASSLISGRANEQFF
TRBD2	TRBV9	-	TRBJ2-2	TGTGCCAGCAGCGTAGAACTAGCGGGAACCACCGGGGAGCTGTTTTTT	CASSVELAGTTGELFF
TRBD1	TRBV24-1	-	TRBJ2-5	TGTGCCACCAGTGAAGCTGGGACAGCCAAACGCCAACTAACCCAGTACTTC	CATSEAGTAKRQLTQYF
-	TRBV12-3/TRBV12-4	-	TRBJ2-7	TGTGCCAGCAGGATGACTAGTCGATACGAGCAGTACTTC	CASRMTSRYEQYF
TRBD2	TRBV5-1	few	TRBJ2-2	TGCGCCAGCAGCCCGGGCGCGCTAGCGGGAAACACCGGGGAGCTGTTTTTT	CASSPGALAGNTGELFF
-	TRBV12-3/TRBV12-4	-	TRBJ2-4	TGTGCCAGCAGTTTGGGCAAAAACATTCAGTACTTC	CASSLGKNIQYF
TRBD2	TRBV14	few	TRBJ2-1	TGTGCCAGCAGCCATTCCCGGGACTACTCCTACAATGAGCAGTTCTTC	CASSHSRDYSYNEQFF
TRBD1	TRBV6-2/TRBV6-3	-	TRBJ1-6	TGTGCCAGCCGACAGGGGTTATCTTCACCCCTCCACTTT	CASRQGLSSPLHF
-	TRBV24-1	-	TRBJ1-4	TGTGCCACCAGTGATGCCTCGGCAGGAATAGGGCGTAATGAAAAACTGTTTTTT	CATSDASAGIGRNEKLFF
TRBD2	TRBV4-1	-	TRBJ2-5	TGCGCCAGCAGCCAACGACCCCTAGCGGGGGAAGAACAAGAGACCCAGTACTTC	CASSQRPLAGEEQETQYF
TRBD1	TRBV7-8	many	TRBJ1-5	TGTGCCAGCAGCTTAGGGGACAGGGGCAATCAGCCCCAGCATTTT	CASSLGDRGNQPQHF
TRBD2	TRBV29-1	-	TRBJ2-1	TGCAGCGTAGAGCCTAGCGGGAGGGCCGGTGAGCAGTTCTTC	CSVEPSGRAGEQFF
TRBD1	TRBV20-1	few	TRBJ2-7	TGCAGTGCTAGGGCCGGGACAGGGGGCCTCGAGCAGTACTTC	CSARAGTGGLEQYF
-	TRBV4-1	-	TRBJ1-6	TGCGCCAGCAGCCAAGGGGGGACCGCGGGCTATAATTCACCCCTCCACTTT	CASSQGGTAGYNSPLHF
-	TRBV5-1	few	TRBJ2-7	TGCGCCAGCAGCTTGGCCGTGGGTGATTCCTACGAGCAGTACTTC	CASSLAVGDSYEQYF